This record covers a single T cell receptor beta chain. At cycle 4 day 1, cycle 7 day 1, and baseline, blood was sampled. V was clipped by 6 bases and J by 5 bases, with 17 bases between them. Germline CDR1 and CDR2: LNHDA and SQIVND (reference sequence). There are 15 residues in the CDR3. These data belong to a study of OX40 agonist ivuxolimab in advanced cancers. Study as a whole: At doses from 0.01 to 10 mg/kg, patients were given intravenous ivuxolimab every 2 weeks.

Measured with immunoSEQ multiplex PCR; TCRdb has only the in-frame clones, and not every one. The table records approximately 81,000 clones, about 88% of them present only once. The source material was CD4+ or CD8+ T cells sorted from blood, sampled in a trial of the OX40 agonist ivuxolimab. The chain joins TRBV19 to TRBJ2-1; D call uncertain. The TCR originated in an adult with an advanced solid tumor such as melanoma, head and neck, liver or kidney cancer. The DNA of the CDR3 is TGTGCCAGTAGCTATCGAGGTACCGTTGACAATGAGCAGTTCTTC. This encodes CASSYRGTVDNEQFF.